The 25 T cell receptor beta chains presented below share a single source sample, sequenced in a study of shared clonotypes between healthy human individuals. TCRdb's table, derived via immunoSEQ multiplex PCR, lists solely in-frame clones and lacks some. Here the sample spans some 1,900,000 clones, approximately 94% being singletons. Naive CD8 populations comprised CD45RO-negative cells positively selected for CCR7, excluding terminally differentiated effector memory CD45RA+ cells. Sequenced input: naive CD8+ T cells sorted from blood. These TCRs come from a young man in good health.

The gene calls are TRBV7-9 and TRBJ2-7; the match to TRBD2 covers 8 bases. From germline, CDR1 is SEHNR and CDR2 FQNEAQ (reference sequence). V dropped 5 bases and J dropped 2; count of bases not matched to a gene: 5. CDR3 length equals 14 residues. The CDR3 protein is CASSLREDPYEQYF. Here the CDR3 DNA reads TGTGCCAGCAGCCTGCGGGAGGACCCCTACGAGCAGTACTTC. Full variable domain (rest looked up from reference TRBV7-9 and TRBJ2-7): DTGVSQNPRHKITKRGQNVTFRCDPISEHNRLYWYRQTLGQGPEFLTYFQNEAQLEKSRLLSDRFSAERPKGSFSTLEIQRTEQGDSAMYLCASSLREDPYEQYFGPGTRLTVT.

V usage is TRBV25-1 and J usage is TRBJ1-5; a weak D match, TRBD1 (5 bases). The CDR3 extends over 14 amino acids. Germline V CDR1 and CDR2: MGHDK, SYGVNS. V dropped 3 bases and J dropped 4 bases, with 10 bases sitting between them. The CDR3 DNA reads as TGTGCCAGCAGTGAGGCGGGGGGGAATCAGCCCCAGCATTTT. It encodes CASSEAGGNQPQHF.

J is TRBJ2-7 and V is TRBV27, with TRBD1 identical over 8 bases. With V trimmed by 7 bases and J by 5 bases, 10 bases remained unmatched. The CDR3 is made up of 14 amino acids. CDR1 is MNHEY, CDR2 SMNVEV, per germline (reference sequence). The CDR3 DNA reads TGTGCCAGCATCGATCTGGACAGGGTCGACGAGCAGTACTTC. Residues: CASIDLDRVDEQYF.

The CDR3 here is CASSRQGAYPLDEQFF. The CDR3, as DNA: TGTGCCAGCAGCCGACAGGGGGCGTATCCCTTGGATGAGCAGTTCTTC. This chain connects TRBV7-2 to TRBJ2-1; 10 bases agree with TRBD1. Germline CDR1 reads SGHTA; CDR2 reads FQGNSA. This CDR3 region has 16 residues. With V trimmed by 5 bases and J by 8 bases, 12 bases remained unmatched.

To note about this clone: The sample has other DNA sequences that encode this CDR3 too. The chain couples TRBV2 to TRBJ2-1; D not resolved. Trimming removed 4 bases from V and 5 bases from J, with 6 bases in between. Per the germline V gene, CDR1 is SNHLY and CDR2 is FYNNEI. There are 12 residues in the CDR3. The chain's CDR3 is CASSGGDNEQFF. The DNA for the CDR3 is TGTGCCAGCAGTGGTGGGGACAATGAGCAGTTCTTC.

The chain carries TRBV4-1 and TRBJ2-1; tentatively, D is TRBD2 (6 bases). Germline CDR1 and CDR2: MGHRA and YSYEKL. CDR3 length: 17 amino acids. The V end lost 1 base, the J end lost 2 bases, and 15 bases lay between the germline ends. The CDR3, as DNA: TGCGCCAGCAGCCAAGCTTCGGGAGTCATGGCCTACAATGAGCAGTTCTTC. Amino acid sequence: CASSQASGVMAYNEQFF.

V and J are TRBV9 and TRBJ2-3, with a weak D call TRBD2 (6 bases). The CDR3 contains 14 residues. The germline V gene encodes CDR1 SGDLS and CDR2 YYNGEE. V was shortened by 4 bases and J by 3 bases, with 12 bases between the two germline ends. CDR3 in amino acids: CASSRAGRTDTQYF. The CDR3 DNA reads TGTGCCAGCAGCAGGGCGGGAAGGACAGATACGCAGTATTTT.

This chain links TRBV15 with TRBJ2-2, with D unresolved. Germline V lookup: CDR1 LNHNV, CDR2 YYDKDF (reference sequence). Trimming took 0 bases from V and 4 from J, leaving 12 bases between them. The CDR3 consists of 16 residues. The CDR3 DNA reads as TGTGCCACCAGCAGAGATCTCGGTACCGGCACCGGGGAGCTGTTTTTT. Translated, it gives CATSRDLGTGTGELFF.

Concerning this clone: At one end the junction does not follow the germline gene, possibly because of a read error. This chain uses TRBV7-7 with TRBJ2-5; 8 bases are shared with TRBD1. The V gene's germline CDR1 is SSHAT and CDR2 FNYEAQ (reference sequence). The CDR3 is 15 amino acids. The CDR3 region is CASSFRQGAQETQYF. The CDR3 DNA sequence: TGTGCTAGCAGCTTTAGGCAGGGGGCTCAAGAGACCCAGTACTTC. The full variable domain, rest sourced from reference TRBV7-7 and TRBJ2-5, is GAGVSQSPRYKVTKRGQDVTLRCDPISSHATLYWYQQALGQGPEFLTYFNYEAQPDKSGLPSDRFSAERPEGSISTLTIQRTEQRDSAMYRCASSFRQGAQETQYFGPGTRLLVL.

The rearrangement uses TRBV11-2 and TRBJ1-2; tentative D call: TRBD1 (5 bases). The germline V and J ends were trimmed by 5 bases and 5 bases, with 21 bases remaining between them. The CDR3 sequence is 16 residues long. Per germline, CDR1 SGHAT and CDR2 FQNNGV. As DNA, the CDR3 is TGTGCCAGCAGCCCCGGGGGGGATGGAGGGAGGTATGGCTACACCTTC. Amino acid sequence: CASSPGGDGGRYGYTF.

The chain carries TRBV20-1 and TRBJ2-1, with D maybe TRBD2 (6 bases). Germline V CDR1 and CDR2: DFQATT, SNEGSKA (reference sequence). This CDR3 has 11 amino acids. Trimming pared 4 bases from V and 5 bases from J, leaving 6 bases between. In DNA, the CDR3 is TGCAGTGCTACGGGGGACAATGAGCAGTTCTTC. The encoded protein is CSATGDNEQFF.

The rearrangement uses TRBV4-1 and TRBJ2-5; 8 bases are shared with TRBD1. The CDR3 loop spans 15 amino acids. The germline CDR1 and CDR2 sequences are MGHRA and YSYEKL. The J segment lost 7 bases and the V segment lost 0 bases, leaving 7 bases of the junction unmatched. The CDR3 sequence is CASSQDLDTGGTQYF. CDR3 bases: TGCGCCAGCAGCCAAGATCTTGATACAGGGGGGACCCAGTACTTC.

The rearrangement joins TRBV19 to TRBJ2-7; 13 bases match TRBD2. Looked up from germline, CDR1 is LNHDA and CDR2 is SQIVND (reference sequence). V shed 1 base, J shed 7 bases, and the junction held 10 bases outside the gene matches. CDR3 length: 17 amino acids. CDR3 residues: CASSIGRLAGGSREQYF. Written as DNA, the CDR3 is TGTGCCAGTAGTATAGGGAGACTAGCGGGAGGCTCAAGGGAGCAGTACTTC.

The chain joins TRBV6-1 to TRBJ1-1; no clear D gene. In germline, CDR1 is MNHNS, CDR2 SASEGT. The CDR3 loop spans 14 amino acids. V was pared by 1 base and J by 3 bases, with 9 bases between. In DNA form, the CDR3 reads TGTGCCAGCAGTGAAGGGAGTTCTTACACTGAAGCTTTCTTT. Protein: CASSEGSSYTEAFF.

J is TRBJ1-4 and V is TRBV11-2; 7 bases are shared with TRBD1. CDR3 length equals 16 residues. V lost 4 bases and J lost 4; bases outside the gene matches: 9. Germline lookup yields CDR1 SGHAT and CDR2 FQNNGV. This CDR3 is CASSSSGGQYNEKLFF. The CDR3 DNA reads TGTGCCAGCAGCTCCTCCGGGGGACAGTATAATGAAAAACTGTTTTTT. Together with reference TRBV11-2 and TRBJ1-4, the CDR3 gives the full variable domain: EAGVAQSPRYKIIEKRQSVAFWCNPISGHATLYWYQQILGQGPKLLIQFQNNGVVDDSQLPKDRFSAERLKGVDSTLKIQPAKLEDSAVYLCASSSSGGQYNEKLFFGSGTQLSVL.

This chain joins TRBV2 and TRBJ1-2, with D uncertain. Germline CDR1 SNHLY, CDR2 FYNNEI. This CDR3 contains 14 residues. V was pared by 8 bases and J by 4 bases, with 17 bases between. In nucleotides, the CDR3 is TGTGCCAGCCCCGAGGCCCGGGAGGCCTATGGCTACACCTTC. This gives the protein CASPEAREAYGYTF.

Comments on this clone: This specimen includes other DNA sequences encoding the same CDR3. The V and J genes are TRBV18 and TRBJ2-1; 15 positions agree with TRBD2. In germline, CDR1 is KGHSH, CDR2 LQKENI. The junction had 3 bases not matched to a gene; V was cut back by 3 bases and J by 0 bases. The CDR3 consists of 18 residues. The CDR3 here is CASSPGLAGGSSYNEQFF. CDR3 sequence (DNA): TGTGCCAGCTCACCGGGACTAGCGGGGGGCAGCTCCTACAATGAGCAGTTCTTC.

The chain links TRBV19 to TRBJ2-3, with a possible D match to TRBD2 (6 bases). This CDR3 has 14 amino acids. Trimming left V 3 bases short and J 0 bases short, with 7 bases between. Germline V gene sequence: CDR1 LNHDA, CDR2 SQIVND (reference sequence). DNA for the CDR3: TGTGCCAGTAGTATGGGGACTAGCACAGATACGCAGTATTTT. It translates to CASSMGTSTDTQYF.

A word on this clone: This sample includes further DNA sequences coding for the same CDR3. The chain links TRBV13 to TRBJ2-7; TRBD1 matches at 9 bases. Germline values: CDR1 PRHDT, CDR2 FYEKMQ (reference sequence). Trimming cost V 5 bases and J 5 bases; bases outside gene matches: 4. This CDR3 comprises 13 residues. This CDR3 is CASSQDRGHEQYF. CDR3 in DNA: TGTGCCAGCAGCCAGGACAGGGGACACGAGCAGTACTTC.

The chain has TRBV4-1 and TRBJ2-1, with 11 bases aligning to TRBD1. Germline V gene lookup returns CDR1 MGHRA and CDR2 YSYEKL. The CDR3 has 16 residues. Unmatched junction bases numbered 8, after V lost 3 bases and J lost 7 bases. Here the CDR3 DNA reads TGCGCCAGCAGCCACCGGACAGGGGGCGGGGATAATGAGCAGTTCTTC. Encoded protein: CASSHRTGGGDNEQFF.

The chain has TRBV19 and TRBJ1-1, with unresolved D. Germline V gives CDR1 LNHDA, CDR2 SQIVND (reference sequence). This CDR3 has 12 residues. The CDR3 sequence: CATSFGLNPAFF. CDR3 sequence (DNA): TGTGCTACTTCGTTCGGCCTTAATCCAGCTTTCTTT.

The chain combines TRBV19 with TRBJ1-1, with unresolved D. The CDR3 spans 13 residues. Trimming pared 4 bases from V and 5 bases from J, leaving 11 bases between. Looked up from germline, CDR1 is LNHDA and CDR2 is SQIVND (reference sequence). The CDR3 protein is CASSKASNTEAFF. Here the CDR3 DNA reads TGTGCCAGTAGTAAGGCCTCGAATACTGAAGCTTTCTTT.

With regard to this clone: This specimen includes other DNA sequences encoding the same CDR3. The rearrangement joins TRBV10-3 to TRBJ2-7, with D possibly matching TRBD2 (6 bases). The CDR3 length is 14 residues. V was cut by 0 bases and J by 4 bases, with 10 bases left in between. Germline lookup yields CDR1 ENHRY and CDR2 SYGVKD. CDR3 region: CAISESGGLYEQYF. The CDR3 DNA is TGTGCCATCAGTGAGTCTGGCGGACTATACGAGCAGTACTTC.

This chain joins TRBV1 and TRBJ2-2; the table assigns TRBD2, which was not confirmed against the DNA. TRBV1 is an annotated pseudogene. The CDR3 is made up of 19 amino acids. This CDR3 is CTSSQYHSRTSGSSGELFF. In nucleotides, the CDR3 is TGCACCAGCAGCCAGTACCATTCAAGGACTAGCGGGAGCTCCGGGGAGCTGTTTTTT.

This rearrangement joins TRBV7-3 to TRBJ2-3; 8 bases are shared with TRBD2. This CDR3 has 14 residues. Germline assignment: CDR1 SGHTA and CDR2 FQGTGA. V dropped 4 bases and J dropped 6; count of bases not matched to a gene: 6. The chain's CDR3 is CASSSGLDTDTQYF. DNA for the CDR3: TGTGCCAGCAGCTCGGGACTAGATACGGATACGCAGTATTTT.